Listed below are T cell receptor beta chains from one sample, sequenced in a study of cytomegalovirus exposure and HLA in healthy donors. Repertoires were generated with immunoSEQ multiplex PCR, while TCRdb's copy carries only in-frame clones and drops some. Of approximately 150,000 clones detected, around 75% appear once; the ten largest clones hold 11%. The specimen was PBMCs. The receptors were gathered from a man between 18 and 29 years old in good health and CMV-seropositive. Each CDR3 is given with its conserved first and last residue. D genes are given only for firm matches. A row's size may be missing; if present it is once, few, many or a size class.

j_gene: TRBJ1-4
v_gene: TRBV30
len: 13
d_gene: NA
abundance: NA
CDR3aa: CAWEGVGGEKLFF
CDR3nt: TGTGCCTGGGAGGGGGTTGGGGGTGAAAAACTGTTTTTT

j_gene: TRBJ2-3
v_gene: TRBV20-1
len: 11
d_gene: NA
abundance: NA
CDR3aa: CSAPKEAGEYF
CDR3nt: TGCAGTGCTCCAAAGGAGGCTGGGGAGTATTTT

j_gene: TRBJ2-7
v_gene: TRBV27
len: 15
d_gene: TRBD2
abundance: NA
CDR3aa: CASSPGGVQAYEQYF
CDR3nt: TGTGCCAGCAGTCCGGGAGGTGTACAGGCCTACGAGCAGTACTTC

j_gene: TRBJ2-5
v_gene: TRBV27
len: 15
d_gene: NA
abundance: NA
CDR3aa: CASSLEGADQETQYF
CDR3nt: TGTGCCAGCAGTTTAGAAGGGGCGGATCAAGAGACCCAGTACTTC

j_gene: TRBJ2-2
v_gene: TRBV11-3
len: 17
d_gene: TRBD2
abundance: NA
CDR3aa: CASSDPQSGRDTGELFF
CDR3nt: TGTGCCAGCAGCGACCCCCAAAGCGGGAGGGACACCGGGGAGCTGTTTTTT

j_gene: TRBJ1-1
v_gene: TRBV10-3
len: 17
d_gene: NA
abundance: NA
CDR3aa: CAIRDTFKSFMNTEAFF
CDR3nt: TGTGCCATACGGGACACGTTTAAGTCATTCATGAACACTGAAGCTTTCTTT

j_gene: TRBJ1-2
v_gene: TRBV28
len: 14
d_gene: TRBD1
abundance: NA
CDR3aa: CASTGTGGNYGYTF
CDR3nt: TGTGCCAGCACTGGGACAGGGGGGAACTATGGCTACACCTTC

j_gene: TRBJ2-1
v_gene: TRBV6-1
len: 15
d_gene: TRBD2
abundance: many
CDR3aa: CASGIAGGGYAEQFF
CDR3nt: TGTGCCAGCGGGATAGCGGGAGGGGGTTACGCTGAGCAGTTCTTC

j_gene: TRBJ2-3
v_gene: TRBV7-9
len: 15
d_gene: TRBD1
abundance: NA
CDR3aa: CASSSRTGGMDTQYF
CDR3nt: TGTGCCAGCAGCTCAAGGACAGGGGGGATGGATACGCAGTATTTT

j_gene: TRBJ2-7
v_gene: TRBV14
len: 16
d_gene: TRBD2
abundance: NA
CDR3aa: CASSQATGRNYEQQYF
CDR3nt: TGTGCCAGCAGCCAAGCGACCGGGAGGAACTACGAGCAGCAGTACTTC

j_gene: TRBJ1-5
v_gene: TRBV27
len: 14
d_gene: NA
abundance: NA
CDR3aa: CASSRDFSNQPQHF
CDR3nt: TGTGCCAGCAGTAGAGACTTTAGCAATCAGCCCCAGCATTTT

j_gene: TRBJ2-1
v_gene: TRBV19
len: 14
d_gene: TRBD2
abundance: NA
CDR3aa: CASNSGRDYNEQFF
CDR3nt: TGTGCCAGTAATAGCGGGAGGGACTACAATGAGCAGTTCTTC

j_gene: TRBJ1-5
v_gene: TRBV9
len: 15
d_gene: TRBD1
abundance: NA
CDR3aa: CASSKTGGSNQPQHF
CDR3nt: TGTGCCAGCAGCAAGACAGGGGGAAGCAATCAGCCCCAGCATTTT

j_gene: TRBJ2-5
v_gene: TRBV7-2
len: 11
d_gene: NA
abundance: NA
CDR3aa: CASSLHETQYF
CDR3nt: TGTGCCAGCAGCTTACATGAGACCCAGTACTTC

j_gene: TRBJ2-2
v_gene: TRBV7-9
len: 13
d_gene: NA
abundance: once
CDR3aa: CASSLSGTGELFF
CDR3nt: TGTGCCAGCAGCCTTAGCGGCACCGGGGAGCTGTTTTTT

j_gene: TRBJ1-1
v_gene: TRBV19
len: 15
d_gene: NA
abundance: NA
CDR3aa: CASSIWGGMNTEAFF
CDR3nt: TGTGCCAGTAGTATATGGGGAGGAATGAACACTGAAGCTTTCTTT

j_gene: TRBJ1-2
v_gene: TRBV9
len: 15
d_gene: TRBD1
abundance: NA
CDR3aa: CASSVYDRGDYGYTF
CDR3nt: TGTGCCAGCAGCGTTTACGACAGGGGTGACTATGGCTACACCTTC

j_gene: TRBJ2-3
v_gene: TRBV2
len: 14
d_gene: TRBD2
abundance: NA
CDR3aa: CASRGLAGADTQYF
CDR3nt: TGTGCCAGCAGGGGACTAGCGGGAGCAGATACGCAGTATTTT

j_gene: TRBJ2-7
v_gene: TRBV27
len: 16
d_gene: NA
abundance: NA
CDR3aa: CASSPSTGESSYEQYF
CDR3nt: TGTGCCAGCAGCCCTAGTACTGGGGAGAGCTCCTACGAGCAGTACTTC

j_gene: TRBJ1-2
v_gene: TRBV9
len: 14
d_gene: TRBD1
abundance: few
CDR3aa: CASSQNGQGYGYTF
CDR3nt: TGTGCCAGCAGCCAAAACGGACAGGGCTATGGCTACACCTTC

j_gene: TRBJ2-2
v_gene: TRBV6-5
len: 15
d_gene: NA
abundance: NA
CDR3aa: CASSYDRANTGELFF
CDR3nt: TGTGCCAGCAGTTACGACCGGGCGAACACCGGGGAGCTGTTTTTT

j_gene: TRBJ1-1
v_gene: TRBV5-1
len: 14
d_gene: NA
abundance: NA
CDR3aa: CASSRNSPNTEAFF
CDR3nt: TGCGCCAGCAGCCGCAACAGTCCCAACACTGAAGCTTTCTTT

j_gene: TRBJ2-7
v_gene: TRBV6-1
len: 19
d_gene: TRBD2
abundance: NA
CDR3aa: CASSEGGRLAGGSYYEQYF
CDR3nt: TGTGCCAGCAGTGAAGGCGGCAGACTAGCGGGAGGGAGTTACTACGAGCAGTACTTC

j_gene: TRBJ2-5
v_gene: TRBV7-2
len: 14
d_gene: NA
abundance: few
CDR3aa: CASSSGLRGETQYF
CDR3nt: TGTGCCAGCAGCTCCGGGCTTCGGGGGGAGACCCAGTACTTC

j_gene: TRBJ1-1
v_gene: TRBV28
len: 14
d_gene: NA
abundance: NA
CDR3aa: CASRGEGYDTEAFF
CDR3nt: TGTGCCAGCAGGGGGGAGGGGTATGACACTGAAGCTTTCTTT

j_gene: TRBJ2-7
v_gene: TRBV27
len: 12
d_gene: NA
abundance: NA
CDR3aa: CASSLQGGEQYF
CDR3nt: TGTGCCAGCAGTTTACAGGGTGGCGAGCAGTACTTC

j_gene: TRBJ2-3
v_gene: TRBV9
len: 14
d_gene: TRBD2
abundance: NA
CDR3aa: CASSPGGATDTQYF
CDR3nt: TGTGCCAGCAGCCCCGGGGGGGCGACAGATACGCAGTATTTT

j_gene: TRBJ2-7
v_gene: TRBV15
len: 14
d_gene: TRBD1
abundance: NA
CDR3aa: CATSPRDRDYEQYF
CDR3nt: TGTGCCACCAGCCCCCGGGACAGGGATTACGAGCAGTACTTC

j_gene: TRBJ2-2
v_gene: TRBV19
len: 16
d_gene: NA
abundance: NA
CDR3aa: CASSIPGGAGTGELFF
CDR3nt: TGTGCCAGTAGTATTCCTGGGGGCGCCGGGACCGGGGAGCTGTTTTTT

j_gene: TRBJ2-1
v_gene: TRBV7-9
len: 15
d_gene: TRBD2
abundance: NA
CDR3aa: CASSLLAGGYNEQFF
CDR3nt: TGTGCCAGCAGCTTATTAGCGGGAGGTTACAATGAGCAGTTCTTC

j_gene: TRBJ1-3
v_gene: TRBV7-2
len: 16
d_gene: NA
abundance: NA
CDR3aa: CASSFRGSGWRNTIYF
CDR3nt: TGTGCCAGCAGCTTCCGAGGGAGCGGTTGGAGAAACACCATATATTTT

j_gene: TRBJ1-1
v_gene: TRBV18
len: 15
d_gene: TRBD1
abundance: NA
CDR3aa: CASSPAGQANTEAFF
CDR3nt: TGTGCCAGCTCACCAGCTGGACAGGCGAACACTGAAGCTTTCTTT

j_gene: TRBJ1-2
v_gene: TRBV4-1
len: 17
d_gene: NA
abundance: NA
CDR3aa: CASRPTFVGRGGYGYTF
CDR3nt: TGCGCCAGCAGGCCTACCTTTGTGGGTCGCGGTGGCTATGGCTACACCTTC

j_gene: TRBJ1-2
v_gene: TRBV28
len: 15
d_gene: TRBD1
abundance: NA
CDR3aa: CASSPWGQGVGGYTF
CDR3nt: TGTGCCAGCAGCCCCTGGGGACAGGGGGTGGGTGGCTACACCTTC

j_gene: TRBJ2-4
v_gene: TRBV28
len: 18
d_gene: NA
abundance: NA
CDR3aa: CASSLHGGAVLAKNIQYF
CDR3nt: TGTGCCAGCAGTCTGCACGGTGGTGCGGTACTAGCCAAAAACATTCAGTACTTC

j_gene: TRBJ2-6
v_gene: TRBV7-2
len: 15
d_gene: NA
abundance: once
CDR3aa: CASSSRPVWANVLTF
CDR3nt: TGTGCCAGCAGCTCCAGGCCAGTGTGGGCCAACGTCCTGACTTTC

j_gene: TRBJ2-3
v_gene: TRBV7-9
len: 13
d_gene: NA
abundance: NA
CDR3aa: CASSPRGSDTQYF
CDR3nt: TGTGCCAGCAGCCCTAGAGGGTCAGATACGCAGTATTTT

j_gene: TRBJ2-2
v_gene: TRBV27
len: 14
d_gene: NA
abundance: NA
CDR3aa: CAIKELERAGELFF
CDR3nt: TGTGCCATCAAAGAACTAGAGAGGGCCGGGGAGCTGTTTTTT

j_gene: TRBJ2-3
v_gene: TRBV30
len: 14
d_gene: NA
abundance: NA
CDR3aa: CAWSLWARTDTQYF
CDR3nt: TGTGCCTGGAGTTTGTGGGCCCGCACAGATACGCAGTATTTT

j_gene: TRBJ1-4
v_gene: TRBV29-1
len: 13
d_gene: NA
abundance: NA
CDR3aa: CSGQTGENEKLFF
CDR3nt: TGCAGCGGCCAGACAGGAGAAAATGAAAAACTGTTTTTT

j_gene: TRBJ1-5
v_gene: TRBV7-8
len: 14
d_gene: NA
abundance: few
CDR3aa: CASSSSGRVQPQHF
CDR3nt: TGTGCCAGCAGCTCCTCGGGGAGAGTTCAGCCCCAGCATTTT

j_gene: TRBJ2-7
v_gene: TRBV28
len: 12
d_gene: NA
abundance: NA
CDR3aa: CASSLISYEQYF
CDR3nt: TGTGCCAGCAGTTTAATCTCTTACGAGCAGTACTTC

j_gene: TRBJ2-3
v_gene: TRBV28
len: 17
d_gene: TRBD2
abundance: NA
CDR3aa: CASSLIVGGGGTDTQYF
CDR3nt: TGTGCCAGCAGTTTAATTGTTGGCGGGGGAGGGACAGATACGCAGTATTTT

j_gene: TRBJ2-1
v_gene: TRBV19
len: 13
d_gene: TRBD2
abundance: NA
CDR3aa: CASSGLAGNEQFF
CDR3nt: TGTGCCAGTAGTGGACTAGCTGGCAATGAGCAGTTCTTC

j_gene: TRBJ2-7
v_gene: TRBV2
len: 14
d_gene: TRBD1
abundance: NA
CDR3aa: CASRPDRARYEQYF
CDR3nt: TGTGCCAGCAGACCGGACAGGGCTCGCTACGAGCAGTACTTC

j_gene: TRBJ1-5
v_gene: TRBV30
len: 13
d_gene: NA
abundance: NA
CDR3aa: CAWARTGNQPQHF
CDR3nt: TGTGCCTGGGCCAGGACGGGGAATCAGCCCCAGCATTTT

j_gene: TRBJ2-5
v_gene: TRBV7-6
len: 15
d_gene: NA
abundance: NA
CDR3aa: CASSFGGLDPETQYF
CDR3nt: TGTGCCAGCAGCTTCGGGGGGCTCGACCCAGAGACCCAGTACTTC

j_gene: TRBJ2-3
v_gene: TRBV5-1
len: 16
d_gene: TRBD2
abundance: NA
CDR3aa: CASSRLAGTSTDTQYF
CDR3nt: TGCGCCAGCAGCAGGTTAGCGGGGACTAGCACAGATACGCAGTATTTT

j_gene: TRBJ1-2
v_gene: TRBV30
len: 13
d_gene: NA
abundance: NA
CDR3aa: CAWSVIVRAGYTF
CDR3nt: TGTGCCTGGAGTGTAATCGTCAGGGCTGGCTACACCTTC

j_gene: TRBJ2-4
v_gene: TRBV5-1
len: 18
d_gene: TRBD2
abundance: NA
CDR3aa: CASSLRTSGTVAKNIQYF
CDR3nt: TGCGCCAGCAGCTTGAGGACTAGCGGAACTGTAGCCAAAAACATTCAGTACTTC